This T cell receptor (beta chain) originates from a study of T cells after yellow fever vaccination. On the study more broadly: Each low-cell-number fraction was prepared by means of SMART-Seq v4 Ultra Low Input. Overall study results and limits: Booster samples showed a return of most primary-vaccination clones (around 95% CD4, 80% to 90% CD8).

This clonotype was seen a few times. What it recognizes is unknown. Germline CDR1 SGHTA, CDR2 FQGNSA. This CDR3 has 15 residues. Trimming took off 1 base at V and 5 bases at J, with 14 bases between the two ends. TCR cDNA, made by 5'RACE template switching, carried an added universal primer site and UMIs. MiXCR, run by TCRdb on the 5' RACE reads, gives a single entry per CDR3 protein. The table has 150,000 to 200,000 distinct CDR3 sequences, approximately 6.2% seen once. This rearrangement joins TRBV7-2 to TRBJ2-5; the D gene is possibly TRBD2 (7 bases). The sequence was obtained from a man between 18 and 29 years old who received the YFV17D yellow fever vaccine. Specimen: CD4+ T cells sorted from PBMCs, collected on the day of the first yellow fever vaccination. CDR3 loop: CASSLDRGAGETQYF. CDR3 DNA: TGTGCCAGCAGCTTAGACCGGGGGGCAGGGGAGACCCAGTACTTC.